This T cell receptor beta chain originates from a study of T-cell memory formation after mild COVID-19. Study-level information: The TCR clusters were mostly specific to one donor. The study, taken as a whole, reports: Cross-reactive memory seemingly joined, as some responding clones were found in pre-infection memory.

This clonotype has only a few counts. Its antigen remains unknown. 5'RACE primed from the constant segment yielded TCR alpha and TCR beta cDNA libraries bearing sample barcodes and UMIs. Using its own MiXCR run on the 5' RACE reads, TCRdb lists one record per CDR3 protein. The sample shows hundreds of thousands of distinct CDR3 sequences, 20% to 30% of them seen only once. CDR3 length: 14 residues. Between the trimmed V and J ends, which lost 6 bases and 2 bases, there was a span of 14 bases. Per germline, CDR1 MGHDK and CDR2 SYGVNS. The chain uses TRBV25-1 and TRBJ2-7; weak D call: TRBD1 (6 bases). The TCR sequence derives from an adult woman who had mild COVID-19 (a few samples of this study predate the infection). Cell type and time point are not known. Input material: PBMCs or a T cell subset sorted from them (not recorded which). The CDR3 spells CASRAPKGAYEQYF. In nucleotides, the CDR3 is TGTGCCAGCAGAGCCCCCAAGGGGGCCTACGAGCAGTACTTC.